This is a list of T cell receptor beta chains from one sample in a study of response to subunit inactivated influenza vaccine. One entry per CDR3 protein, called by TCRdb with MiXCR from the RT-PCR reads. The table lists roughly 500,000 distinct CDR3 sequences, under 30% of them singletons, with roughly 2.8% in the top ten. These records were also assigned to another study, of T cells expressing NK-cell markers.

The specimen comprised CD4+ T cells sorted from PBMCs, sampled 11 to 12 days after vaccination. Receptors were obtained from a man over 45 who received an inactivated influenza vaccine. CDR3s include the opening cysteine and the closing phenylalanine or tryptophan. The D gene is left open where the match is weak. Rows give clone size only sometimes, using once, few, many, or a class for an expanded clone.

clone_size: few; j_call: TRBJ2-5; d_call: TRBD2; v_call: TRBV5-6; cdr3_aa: CASSRILAGAETQYF; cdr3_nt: TGTGCCAGCAGTCGGATACTAGCGGGGGCGGAGACCCAGTACTTC
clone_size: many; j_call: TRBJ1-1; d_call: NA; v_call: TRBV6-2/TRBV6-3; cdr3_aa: CASRKSIGERSEAFF; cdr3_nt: TGTGCCAGCAGGAAAAGTATAGGGGAACGAAGTGAAGCTTTCTTT
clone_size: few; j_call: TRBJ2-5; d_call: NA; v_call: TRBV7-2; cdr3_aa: CASSFSSTNQETQYF; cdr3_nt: TGTGCCAGCAGCTTTTCTAGCACAAACCAAGAGACCCAGTACTTC
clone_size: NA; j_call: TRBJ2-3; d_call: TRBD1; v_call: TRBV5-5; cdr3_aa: CASSILHRDSSSTDTQYF; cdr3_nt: TGTGCCAGCAGCATACTCCACCGGGACAGCTCTAGCACAGATACGCAGTATTTT
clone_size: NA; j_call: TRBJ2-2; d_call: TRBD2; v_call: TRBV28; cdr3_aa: CATLLAGGSGELFF; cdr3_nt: TGTGCCACCCTACTAGCGGGAGGATCCGGGGAGCTGTTTTTT
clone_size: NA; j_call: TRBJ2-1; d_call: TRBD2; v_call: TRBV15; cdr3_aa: CATQRLAGKNEQFF; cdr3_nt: TGTGCCACCCAGAGGCTAGCGGGGAAGAATGAGCAGTTCTTC
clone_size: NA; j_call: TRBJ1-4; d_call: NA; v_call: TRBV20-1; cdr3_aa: CSAKGGRNEKLFF; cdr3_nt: TGCAGTGCCAAGGGAGGTAGAAATGAAAAACTGTTTTTT
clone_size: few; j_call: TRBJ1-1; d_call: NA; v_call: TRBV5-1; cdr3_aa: CASSLEPGTYTEAFF; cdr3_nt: TGCGCCAGCAGCTTGGAGCCAGGAACCTACACTGAAGCTTTCTTT
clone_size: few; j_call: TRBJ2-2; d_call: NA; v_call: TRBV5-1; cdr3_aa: CASSLPQGNTGELFF; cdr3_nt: TGCGCCAGCAGCTTACCCCAGGGAAACACCGGGGAGCTGTTTTTT
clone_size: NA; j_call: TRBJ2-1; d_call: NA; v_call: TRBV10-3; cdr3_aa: CAISEKWVYNEQFF; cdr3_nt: TGTGCCATCAGTGAAAAATGGGTGTACAATGAGCAGTTCTTC
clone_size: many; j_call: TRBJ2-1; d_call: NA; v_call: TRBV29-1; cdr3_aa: CSVEDTSQFF; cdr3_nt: TGCAGCGTTGAAGATACGTCCCAGTTCTTC
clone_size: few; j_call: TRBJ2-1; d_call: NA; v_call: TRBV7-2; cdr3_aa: CASSLAGLNEQFF; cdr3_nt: TGTGCCAGCAGCTTAGCAGGGCTAAATGAGCAGTTCTTC
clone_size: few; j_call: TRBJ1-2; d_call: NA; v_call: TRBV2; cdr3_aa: CASSEEWGRRYGYTF; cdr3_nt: TGTGCCAGCAGTGAAGAGTGGGGACGCCGCTATGGCTACACCTTC
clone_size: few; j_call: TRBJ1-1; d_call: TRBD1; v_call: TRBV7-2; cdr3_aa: CASRRGGLNTEAFF; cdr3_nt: TGTGCCAGCAGAAGAGGGGGCTTGAACACTGAAGCTTTCTTT
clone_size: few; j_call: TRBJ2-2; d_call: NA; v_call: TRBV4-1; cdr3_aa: CASSQDGAGELFF; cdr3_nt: TGCGCCAGCAGCCAAGATGGGGCCGGGGAGCTGTTTTTT
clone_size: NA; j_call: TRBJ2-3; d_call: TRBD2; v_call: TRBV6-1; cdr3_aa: CASRVGTSVNTQYF; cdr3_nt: TGTGCCAGCAGGGTTGGGACTAGCGTGAATACGCAGTATTTT